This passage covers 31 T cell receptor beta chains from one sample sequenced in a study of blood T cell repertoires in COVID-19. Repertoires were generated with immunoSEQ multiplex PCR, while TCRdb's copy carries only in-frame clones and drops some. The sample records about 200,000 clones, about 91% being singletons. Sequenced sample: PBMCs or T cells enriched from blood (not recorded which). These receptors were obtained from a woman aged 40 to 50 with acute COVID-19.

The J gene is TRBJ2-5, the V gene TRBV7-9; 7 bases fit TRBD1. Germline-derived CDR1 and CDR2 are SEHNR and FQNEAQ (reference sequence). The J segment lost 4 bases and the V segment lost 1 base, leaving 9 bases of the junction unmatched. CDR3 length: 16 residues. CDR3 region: CASSLDIGGLRETQYF. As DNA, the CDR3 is TGTGCCAGCAGCTTAGATATAGGGGGCTTAAGAGAGACCCAGTACTTC.

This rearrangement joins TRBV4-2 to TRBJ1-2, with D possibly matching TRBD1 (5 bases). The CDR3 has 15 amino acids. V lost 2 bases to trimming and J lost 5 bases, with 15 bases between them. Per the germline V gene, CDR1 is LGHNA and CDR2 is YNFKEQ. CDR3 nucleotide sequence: TGTGCCAGCAGCCAATCTAACGGAGGGGCTTATGGCTACACCTTC. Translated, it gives CASSQSNGGAYGYTF.

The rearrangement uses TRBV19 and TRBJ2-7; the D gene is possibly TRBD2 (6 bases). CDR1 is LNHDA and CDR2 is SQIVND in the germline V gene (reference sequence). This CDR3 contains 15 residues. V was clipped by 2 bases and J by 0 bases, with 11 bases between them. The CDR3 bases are TGTGCCAGTAGTATAACGGAGGGAGGCTCCTACGAGCAGTACTTC. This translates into CASSITEGGSYEQYF.

CDR3 residues: CASSQDVGVLFF. As DNA, the CDR3 is TGTGCCAGCAGCCAAGATGTAGGGGTACTGTTTTTT. The chain is built from TRBV3-1 (or the pseudogene TRBV3-2) and TRBJ1-4; possible D gene TRBD1, 5 bases. The CDR3 spans 12 residues. From germline, CDR1 is LGHDT and CDR2 YNNKEL (reference sequence). The V and J ends lost 0 bases and 13 bases respectively, with 9 bases between them.

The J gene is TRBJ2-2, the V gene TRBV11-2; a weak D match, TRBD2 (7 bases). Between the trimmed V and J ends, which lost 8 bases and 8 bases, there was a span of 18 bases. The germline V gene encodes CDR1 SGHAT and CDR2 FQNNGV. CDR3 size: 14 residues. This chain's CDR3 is CASSGAGVRGELFF. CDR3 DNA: TGTGCCAGCTCAGGGGCGGGGGTCAGAGGGGAGCTGTTTTTT.

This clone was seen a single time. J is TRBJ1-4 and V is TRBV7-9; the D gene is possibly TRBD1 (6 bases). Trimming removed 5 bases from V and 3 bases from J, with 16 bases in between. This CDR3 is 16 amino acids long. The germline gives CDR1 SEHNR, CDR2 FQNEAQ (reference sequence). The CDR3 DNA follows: TGTGCCAGCAGCCAGGGCTCCCGGACAGCTAATGAAAAACTGTTTTTT. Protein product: CASSQGSRTANEKLFF.

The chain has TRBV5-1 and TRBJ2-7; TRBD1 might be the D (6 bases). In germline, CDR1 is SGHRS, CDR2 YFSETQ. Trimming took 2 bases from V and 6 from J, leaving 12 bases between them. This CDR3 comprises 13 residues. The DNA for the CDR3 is TGCGCCAGCAGCTTAGGACAGAGGGGCGAGCAGTACTTC. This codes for CASSLGQRGEQYF.

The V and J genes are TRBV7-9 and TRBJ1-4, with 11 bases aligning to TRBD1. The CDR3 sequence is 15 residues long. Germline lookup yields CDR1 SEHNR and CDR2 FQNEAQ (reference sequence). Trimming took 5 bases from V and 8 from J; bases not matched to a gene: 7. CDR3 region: CASSPVRDRGEKLFF. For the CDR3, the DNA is TGTGCCAGCAGCCCAGTCCGGGACAGGGGGGAAAAACTGTTTTTT. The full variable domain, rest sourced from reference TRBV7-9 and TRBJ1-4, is DTGVSQNPRHKITKRGQNVTFRCDPISEHNRLYWYRQTLGQGPEFLTYFQNEAQLEKSRLLSDRFSAERPKGSFSTLEIQRTEQGDSAMYLCASSPVRDRGEKLFFGSGTQLSVL.

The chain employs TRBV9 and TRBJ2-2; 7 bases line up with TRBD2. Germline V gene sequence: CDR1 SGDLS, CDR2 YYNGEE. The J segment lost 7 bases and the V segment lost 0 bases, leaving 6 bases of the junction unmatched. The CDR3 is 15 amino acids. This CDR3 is CASSVGLALGGELFF. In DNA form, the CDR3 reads TGTGCCAGCAGCGTAGGACTAGCCCTCGGCGGGGAGCTGTTTTTT.

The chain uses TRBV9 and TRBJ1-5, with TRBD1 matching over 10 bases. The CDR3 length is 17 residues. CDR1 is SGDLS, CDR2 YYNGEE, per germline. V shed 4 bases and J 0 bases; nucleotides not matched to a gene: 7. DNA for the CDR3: TGTGCCAGCAGCAAAGACAGGGGGCGAAATAGCAATCAGCCCCAGCATTTT. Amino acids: CASSKDRGRNSNQPQHF. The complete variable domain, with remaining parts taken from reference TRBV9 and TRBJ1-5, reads DSGVTQTPKHLITATGQRVTLRCSPRSGDLSVYWYQQSLDQGLQFLIQYYNGEERAKGNILERFSAQQFPDLHSELNLSSLELGDSALYFCASSKDRGRNSNQPQHFGDGTRLSIL.

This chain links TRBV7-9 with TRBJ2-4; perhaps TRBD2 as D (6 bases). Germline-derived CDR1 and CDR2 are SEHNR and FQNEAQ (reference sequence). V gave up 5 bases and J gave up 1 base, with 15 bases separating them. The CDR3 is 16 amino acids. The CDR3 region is CASSPWGDAAKNIQYF. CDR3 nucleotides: TGTGCCAGCAGCCCCTGGGGGGATGCGGCCAAAAACATTCAGTACTTC.

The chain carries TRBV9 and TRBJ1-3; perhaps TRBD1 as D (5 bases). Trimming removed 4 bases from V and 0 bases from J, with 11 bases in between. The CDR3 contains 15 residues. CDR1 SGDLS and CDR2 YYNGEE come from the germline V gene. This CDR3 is CASSLRDFSGNTIYF. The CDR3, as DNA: TGTGCCAGCAGCTTAAGGGACTTCTCTGGAAACACCATATATTTT. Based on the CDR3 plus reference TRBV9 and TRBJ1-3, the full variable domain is DSGVTQTPKHLITATGQRVTLRCSPRSGDLSVYWYQQSLDQGLQFLIQYYNGEERAKGNILERFSAQQFPDLHSELNLSSLELGDSALYFCASSLRDFSGNTIYFGEGSWLTVV.

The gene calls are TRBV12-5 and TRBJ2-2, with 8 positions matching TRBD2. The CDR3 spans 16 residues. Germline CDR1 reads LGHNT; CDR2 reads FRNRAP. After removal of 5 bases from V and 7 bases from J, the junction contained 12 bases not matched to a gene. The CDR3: CASGHLREGVIGELFF. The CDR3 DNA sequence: TGTGCTAGTGGTCACCTACGGGAGGGAGTCATCGGGGAGCTGTTTTTT.

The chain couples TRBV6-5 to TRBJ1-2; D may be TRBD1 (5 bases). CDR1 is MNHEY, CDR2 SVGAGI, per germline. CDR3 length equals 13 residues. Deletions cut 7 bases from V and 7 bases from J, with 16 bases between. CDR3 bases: TGTGCCAGCACCAAGGGCAGGGTAGGTGGCTACACCTTC. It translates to CASTKGRVGGYTF.

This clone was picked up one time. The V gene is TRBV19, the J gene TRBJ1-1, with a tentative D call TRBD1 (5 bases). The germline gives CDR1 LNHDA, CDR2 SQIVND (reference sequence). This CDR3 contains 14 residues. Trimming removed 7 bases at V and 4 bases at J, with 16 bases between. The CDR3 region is CASKGGGTGTEAFF. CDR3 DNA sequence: TGTGCCAGTAAAGGTGGAGGGACGGGCACTGAAGCTTTCTTT.

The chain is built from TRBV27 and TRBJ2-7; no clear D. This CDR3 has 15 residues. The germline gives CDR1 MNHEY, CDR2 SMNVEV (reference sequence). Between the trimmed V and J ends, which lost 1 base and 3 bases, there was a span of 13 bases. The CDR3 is CASSLLSTPGYEQYF. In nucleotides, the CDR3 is TGTGCCAGCAGTTTATTGAGCACCCCTGGCTACGAGCAGTACTTC.

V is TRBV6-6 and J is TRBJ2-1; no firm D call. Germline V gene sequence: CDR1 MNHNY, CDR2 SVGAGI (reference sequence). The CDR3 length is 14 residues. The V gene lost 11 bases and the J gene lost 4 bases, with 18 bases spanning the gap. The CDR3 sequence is CASLPTSSYNEQFF. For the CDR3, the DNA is TGTGCCTCTCTCCCCACTTCTTCGTACAATGAGCAGTTCTTC.

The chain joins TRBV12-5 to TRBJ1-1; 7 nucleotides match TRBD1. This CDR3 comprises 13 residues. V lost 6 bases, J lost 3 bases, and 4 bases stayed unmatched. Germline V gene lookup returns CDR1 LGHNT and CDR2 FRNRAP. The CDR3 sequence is CASGFTGDTEAFF. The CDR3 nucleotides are TGTGCTAGTGGCTTTACAGGGGACACTGAAGCTTTCTTT.

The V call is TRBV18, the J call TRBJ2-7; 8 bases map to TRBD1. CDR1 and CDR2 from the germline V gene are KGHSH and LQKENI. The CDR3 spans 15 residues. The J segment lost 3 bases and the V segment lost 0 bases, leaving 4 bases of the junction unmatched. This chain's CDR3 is CASSPPGTGLYEQYF. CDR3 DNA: TGTGCCAGCTCACCACCAGGGACAGGCCTCTACGAGCAGTACTTC.

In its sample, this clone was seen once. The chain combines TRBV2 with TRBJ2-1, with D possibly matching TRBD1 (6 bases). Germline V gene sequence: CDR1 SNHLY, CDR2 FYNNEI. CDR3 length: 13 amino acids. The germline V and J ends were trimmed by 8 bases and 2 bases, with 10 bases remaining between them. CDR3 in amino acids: CASRQGTYNEQFF. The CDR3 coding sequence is TGTGCCAGCCGGCAGGGGACCTACAATGAGCAGTTCTTC. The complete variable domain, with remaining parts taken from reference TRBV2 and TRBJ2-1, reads EPEVTQTPSHQVTQMGQEVILRCVPISNHLYFYWYRQILGQKVEFLVSFYNNEISEKSEIFDDQFSVERPDGSNFTLKIRSTKLEDSAMYFCASRQGTYNEQFFGPGTRLTVL.

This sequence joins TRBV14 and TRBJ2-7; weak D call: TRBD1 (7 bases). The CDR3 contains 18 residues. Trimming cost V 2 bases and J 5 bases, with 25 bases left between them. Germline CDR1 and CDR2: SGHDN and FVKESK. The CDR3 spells CASSQIKVPGGIVNEQYF. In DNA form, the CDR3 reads TGTGCCAGCAGCCAAATTAAGGTGCCAGGGGGGATAGTCAACGAGCAGTACTTC.

For the CDR3, the DNA is TGTGCCAGCAGTGAAGCTCAGGGGGGTCCAGATACGCAGTATTTT. This translates into CASSEAQGGPDTQYF. The chain has TRBV6-1 and TRBJ2-3, with D possibly matching TRBD1 (7 bases). V shed 0 bases and J shed 4 bases, with 11 bases lying between them. The V gene's germline CDR1 is MNHNS and CDR2 SASEGT. This CDR3 is 15 amino acids long.

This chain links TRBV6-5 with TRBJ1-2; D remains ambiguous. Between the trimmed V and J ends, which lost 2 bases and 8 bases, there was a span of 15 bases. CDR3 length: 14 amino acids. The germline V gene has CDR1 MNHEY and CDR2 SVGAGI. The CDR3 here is CASSYTHTTPGYTF. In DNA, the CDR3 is TGTGCCAGCAGTTACACCCACACAACCCCGGGCTACACCTTC.

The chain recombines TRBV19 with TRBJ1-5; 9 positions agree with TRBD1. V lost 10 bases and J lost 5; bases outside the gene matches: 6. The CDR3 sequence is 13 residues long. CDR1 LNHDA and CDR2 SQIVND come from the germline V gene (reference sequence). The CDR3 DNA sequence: TGTGCCACCAGACAGGGGGAGTATCAGCCCCAGCATTTT. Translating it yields CATRQGEYQPQHF. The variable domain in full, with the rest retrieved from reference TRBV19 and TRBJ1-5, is DGGITQSPKYLFRKEGQNVTLSCEQNLNHDAMYWYRQDPGQGLRLIYYSQIVNDFQKGDIAEGYSVSREKKESFPLTVTSAQKNPTAFYLCATRQGEYQPQHFGDGTRLSIL.

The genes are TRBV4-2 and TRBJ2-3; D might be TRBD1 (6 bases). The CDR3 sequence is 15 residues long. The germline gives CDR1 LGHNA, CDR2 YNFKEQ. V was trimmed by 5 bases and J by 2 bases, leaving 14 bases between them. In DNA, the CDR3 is TGTGCCAGCAGCTGTTGTAGGGGGATCACAGATACGCAGTATTTT. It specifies CASSCCRGITDTQYF.

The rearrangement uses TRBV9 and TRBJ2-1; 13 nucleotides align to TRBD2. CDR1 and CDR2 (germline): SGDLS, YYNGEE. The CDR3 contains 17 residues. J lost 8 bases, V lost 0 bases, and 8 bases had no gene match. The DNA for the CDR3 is TGTGCCAGCAGCGTAGGGACTAGCGGGAGAGGGAGCGATGAGCAGTTCTTC. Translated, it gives CASSVGTSGRGSDEQFF.

CDR3 protein: CASRSQGNTGELFF. In nucleotides, the CDR3 is TGTGCCAGCAGAAGCCAGGGGAACACCGGGGAGCTGTTTTTT. The genes are TRBV6-4 and TRBJ2-2, with D possibly matching TRBD1 (5 bases). V was shortened by 6 bases and J by 1 base, with 9 bases between the two germline ends. Germline CDR1 is MRHNA and CDR2 is SNTAGT. The CDR3 sequence is 14 residues long.

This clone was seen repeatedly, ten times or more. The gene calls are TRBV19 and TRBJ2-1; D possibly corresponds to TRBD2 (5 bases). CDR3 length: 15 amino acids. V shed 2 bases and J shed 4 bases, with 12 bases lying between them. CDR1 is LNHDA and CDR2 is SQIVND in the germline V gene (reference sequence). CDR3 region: CASSISGSDYNEQFF. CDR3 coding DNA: TGTGCCAGTAGTATAAGTGGGAGCGATTACAATGAGCAGTTCTTC.

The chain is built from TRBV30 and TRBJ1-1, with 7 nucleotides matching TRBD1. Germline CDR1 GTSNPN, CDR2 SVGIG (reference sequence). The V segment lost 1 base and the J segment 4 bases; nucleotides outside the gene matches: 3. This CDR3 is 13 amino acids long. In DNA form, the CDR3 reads TGTGCCTGGAGTGGACAGGGAACCACTGAAGCTTTCTTT. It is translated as CAWSGQGTTEAFF.

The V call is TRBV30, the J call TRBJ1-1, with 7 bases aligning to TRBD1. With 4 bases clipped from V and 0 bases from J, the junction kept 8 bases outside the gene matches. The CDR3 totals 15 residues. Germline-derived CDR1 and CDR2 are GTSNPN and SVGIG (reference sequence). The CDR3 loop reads CAWMRRGVVNTEAFF. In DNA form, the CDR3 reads TGTGCCTGGATGCGCAGGGGGGTCGTGAACACTGAAGCTTTCTTT.

The CDR3 loop is CASSQDPISGGAGDTQYF. The DNA for the CDR3 is TGTGCCAGCAGCCAAGATCCCATTAGCGGGGGGGCGGGAGATACGCAGTATTTT. The chain uses TRBV3-1 (or the pseudogene TRBV3-2) and TRBJ2-3; 11 bases align to TRBD2. The V and J ends lost 0 bases and 5 bases, in that order; junction bases with no gene match: 10. The germline V gene has CDR1 LGHDT and CDR2 YNNKEL (reference sequence). The CDR3 consists of 18 residues.